What follows are 19 T cell receptor beta chains derived from one specimen sequenced in a study of T cell responses to AZD1222 COVID-19 vaccine. Profiled with immunoSEQ multiplex PCR; TCRdb holds only in-frame clones, not every one. The sample consists of roughly 120,000 clones, about 90% of them appearing once. Sequences were derived from peripheral blood, sampled on day 0 of AZD1222 vaccination. The receptors come from an adult in good health.

The chain carries TRBV19 and TRBJ2-4; maybe TRBD1 (5 bases). This CDR3 comprises 14 residues. V lost 8 bases, J lost 0 bases, and 11 bases lay in between. Per the germline V gene, CDR1 is LNHDA and CDR2 is SQIVND (reference sequence). In nucleotides, the CDR3 is TGTGCCAGTGATATGGGGCTAGCCAAAAACATTCAGTACTTC. Translation gives CASDMGLAKNIQYF.

The chain employs TRBV19 and TRBJ2-3; D is ambiguous. Germline V gene lookup returns CDR1 LNHDA and CDR2 SQIVND (reference sequence). This CDR3 has 13 amino acids. The germline V and J ends were trimmed by 0 bases and 5 bases, with 6 bases remaining between them. Written as DNA, the CDR3 is TGTGCCAGTAGTATAGATGGGGAAGATACGCAGTATTTT. It specifies CASSIDGEDTQYF.

The rearrangement uses TRBV18 and TRBJ2-5, with D possibly matching TRBD1 (6 bases). Trimming cost V 2 bases and J 5 bases, with 9 bases left between them. CDR1 and CDR2 (germline): KGHSH, LQKENI. This CDR3 has 13 amino acids. This chain's CDR3 is CASSPNRVETQYF. In nucleotides, the CDR3 is TGTGCCAGCTCACCAAACAGGGTGGAGACCCAGTACTTC.

The chain links TRBV2 to TRBJ2-3, with 12 bases fitting TRBD2. The CDR3 has 19 residues. Looked up from germline, CDR1 is SNHLY and CDR2 is FYNNEI. V lost 6 bases to trimming and J lost 3 bases; unmatched junction nucleotides: 16. CDR3 nucleotides: TGTGCCAGCAGAGGCGGGGGACAAACGACTAGCGGGAGAACAGATACGCAGTATTTT. Translation: CASRGGGQTTSGRTDTQYF.

This chain joins TRBV7-9 and TRBJ2-7; tentatively, D is TRBD1 (6 bases). Germline CDR1 SEHNR, CDR2 FQNEAQ (reference sequence). Trimming pared 3 bases from V and 5 bases from J, leaving 14 bases between. The CDR3 runs to 14 residues. Here the CDR3 DNA reads TGTGCCAGCAGCTTCCACCGGGACATCAACGAGCAGTACTTC. Its translation is CASSFHRDINEQYF.

The V and J genes are TRBV5-1 and TRBJ1-5, with D possibly matching TRBD1 (5 bases). The CDR3 spans 13 residues. V was cut by 5 bases and J by 2 bases, with 8 bases left in between. The V gene's germline CDR1 is SGHRS and CDR2 YFSETQ. CDR3 loop: CASSRDGNQPQHF. CDR3 bases: TGCGCCAGCAGTAGGGACGGCAATCAGCCCCAGCATTTT.

The rearrangement joins TRBV19 to TRBJ2-4, with D maybe TRBD1 (5 bases). CDR1 is LNHDA, CDR2 SQIVND, per germline (reference sequence). Trimming took 1 base from V and 5 from J, leaving 9 bases between them. The CDR3 consists of 14 residues. CDR3 nucleotides: TGTGCCAGTAGTATAGTAGGGGTTGAAAACATTCAGTACTTC. Translating gives CASSIVGVENIQYF.

The chain recombines TRBV5-1 with TRBJ2-1; 9 nucleotides align to TRBD2. The CDR3 spans 16 residues. Germline V gene lookup returns CDR1 SGHRS and CDR2 YFSETQ. With V trimmed by 0 bases and J by 2 bases, 3 bases remained unmatched. The CDR3 region has the DNA TGCGCCAGCAGCTTGGATCCTAGCGGGGCCTACAATGAGCAGTTCTTC. It yields the protein CASSLDPSGAYNEQFF.

The rearrangement uses TRBV24-1 and TRBJ1-2; D is unclear. The V and J ends lost 12 bases and 2 bases respectively, with 9 bases between them. This CDR3 comprises 11 residues. The germline V gene has CDR1 KGHDR and CDR2 SFDVKD. CDR3 sequence (DNA): TGTGCCGCCCCCTGGAACTATGGCTACACCTTC. Protein: CAAPWNYGYTF.

This clone was counted a few times. V usage is TRBV6-5 and J usage is TRBJ1-2, with D perhaps TRBD1 (5 bases). This CDR3 has 15 amino acids. V was cut by 7 bases and J by 0 bases, with 15 bases left in between. Germline CDR1 and CDR2: MNHEY and SVGAGI. CDR3 loop: CASTRMGGSNYGYTF. The CDR3 DNA follows: TGTGCCAGCACCAGGATGGGGGGATCTAACTATGGCTACACCTTC.

This clone was seen once. This chain links TRBV7-9 with TRBJ2-7; possibly TRBD1 for D (5 bases). The CDR3 totals 14 residues. Trimming removed 5 bases at V and 7 bases at J, with 18 bases between. Germline CDR1 SEHNR, CDR2 FQNEAQ (reference sequence). The CDR3 DNA reads TGTGCCAGCAGCCCCCGACAGCGCCCGGGTGAGCAGTACTTC. Residues: CASSPRQRPGEQYF.

V and J are TRBV30 and TRBJ1-5; D not certain. The CDR3 sequence is 13 residues long. V lost 0 bases and J lost 6, with 9 bases in between. In germline, CDR1 is GTSNPN, CDR2 SVGIG (reference sequence). The CDR3 DNA reads TGTGCCTGGAGTGTACGTACGAGTCAGCCCCAGCATTTT. Protein sequence: CAWSVRTSQPQHF.

This clone was detected only once. The genes are TRBV5-8 and TRBJ2-1; TRBD2 matches 10 bases. V lost 5 bases to trimming and J lost 4 bases; unmatched junction nucleotides: 6. From germline, CDR1 is SGHTS and CDR2 YDEGEE. This CDR3 region has 15 residues. The CDR3 protein is CASSPGTSVYNEQFF. CDR3 DNA: TGTGCCAGCAGTCCCGGGACTAGCGTTTACAATGAGCAGTTCTTC.

V usage is TRBV7-9 and J usage is TRBJ1-6; no definite D call. The CDR3 totals 14 residues. The V gene's germline CDR1 is SEHNR and CDR2 FQNEAQ (reference sequence). Trimming pared 5 bases from V and 10 bases from J, leaving 15 bases between. The CDR3 coding sequence is TGTGCCAGCAGCCCACTAGCGGAGGGATCACCCCTCCACTTT. Protein product: CASSPLAEGSPLHF.

J is TRBJ1-1 and V is TRBV7-8, with a possible D match to TRBD1 (5 bases). Trimming took 1 base from V and 4 from J, leaving 10 bases between them. The germline CDR1 and CDR2 sequences are SGHVS and FQNEAQ. CDR3 length equals 14 residues. DNA of the CDR3: TGTGCCAGCAGCTTAGTCGAGGGGACCACTGAAGCTTTCTTT. Protein product: CASSLVEGTTEAFF. Full variable domain (missing parts from reference TRBV7-8 and TRBJ1-1): GAGVSQSPRYKVAKRGQDVALRCDPISGHVSLFWYQQALGQGPEFLTYFQNEAQLDKSGLPSDRFFAERPEGSVSTLKIQRTQQEDSAVYLCASSLVEGTTEAFFGQGTRLTVV.

This chain joins TRBV6-6 and TRBJ2-7, with D possibly being TRBD2 (7 bases). The CDR3 is 13 residues long. Between the trimmed V and J ends, which lost 11 bases and 4 bases, there was a span of 18 bases. The V gene's germline CDR1 is MNHNY and CDR2 SVGAGI (reference sequence). The DNA for the CDR3 is TGTGCCGTTTCCCGGGGGGCTTTGTACGAGCAGTACTTC. It yields the protein CAVSRGALYEQYF.

The V call is TRBV4-1, the J call TRBJ2-5; D call uncertain. V was cut by 1 base and J by 2 bases, with 8 bases left in between. CDR1 MGHRA and CDR2 YSYEKL come from the germline V gene. CDR3 size: 14 residues. DNA for the CDR3: TGCGCCAGCAGCCAAGGTCCAGTACAAGAGACCCAGTACTTC. This sequence encodes CASSQGPVQETQYF.

The chain carries TRBV7-8 and TRBJ1-5; D is possibly TRBD1 (5 bases). The CDR3 length is 15 residues. Germline V CDR1 and CDR2: SGHVS, FQNEAQ. The ends were cut back, 5 bases at V and 1 base at J, with 12 bases in the middle. Written as DNA, the CDR3 is TGTGCCAGCAGCGTATGGGGGGAGAGCAATCAGCCCCAGCATTTT. Amino acid sequence: CASSVWGESNQPQHF.

The J gene is TRBJ1-2, the V gene TRBV10-3; 8 bases match TRBD1. The germline V gene has CDR1 ENHRY and CDR2 SYGVKD. The CDR3 length is 13 residues. Trimming removed 6 bases from V and 8 bases from J; junction bases left unmatched: 8. CDR3 residues: CAISPKTGDGYTF. The CDR3 coding sequence is TGTGCCATCAGCCCAAAGACAGGGGACGGCTACACCTTC.